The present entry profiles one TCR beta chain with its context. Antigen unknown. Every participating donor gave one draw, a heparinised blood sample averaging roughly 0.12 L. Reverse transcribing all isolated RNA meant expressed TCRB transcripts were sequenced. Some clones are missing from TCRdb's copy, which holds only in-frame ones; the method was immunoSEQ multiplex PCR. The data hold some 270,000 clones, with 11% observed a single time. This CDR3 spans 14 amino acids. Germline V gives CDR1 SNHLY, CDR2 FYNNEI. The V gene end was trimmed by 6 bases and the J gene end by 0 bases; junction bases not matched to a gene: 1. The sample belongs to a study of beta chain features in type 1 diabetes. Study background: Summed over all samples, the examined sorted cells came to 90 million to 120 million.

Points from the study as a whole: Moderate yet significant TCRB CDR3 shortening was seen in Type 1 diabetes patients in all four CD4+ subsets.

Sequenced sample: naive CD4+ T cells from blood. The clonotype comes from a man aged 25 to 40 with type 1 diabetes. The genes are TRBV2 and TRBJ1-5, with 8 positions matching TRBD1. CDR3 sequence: CASRGQVSNQPQHF. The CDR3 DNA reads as TGTGCCAGCAGGGGACAGGTTAGCAATCAGCCCCAGCATTTT.